This TCR beta chain was captured in a study of regulatory T cells in long-lasting Graves disease. Whole-study results and caveats: Limited sample numbers may have lowered accuracy.

The time point is: newly diagnosed GD, antithyroid drugs for less than 3 months. RNA isolated from PBMCs was used to make the TCR library. Details on this clonotype: Its cognate antigen is unknown.

Trimming at V came to 0 bases and at J to 6 bases, leaving 7 bases not matched to a gene. Germline lookup yields CDR1 SGHRS and CDR2 YFSETQ. The length of the CDR3 is 16 residues. TCR beta libraries were built with iRepertoire HTBI primers and Arm-PCR of CDR3 regions. TCRdb analysed the multiplex PCR reads with MiXCR anew, one entry per CDR3 protein. The table records roughly 350,000 distinct CDR3 sequences, around 15% of them present only once. These data were likewise used in another study, on T cells in Graves' hyperthyroidism and ophthalmopathy. That report adds: Absent ophthalmopathy progression within 18 months defined stable Graves' hyperthyroidism. Most thyroid clonotypes expanded above 0.001 were also detected in blood.

Sequencing was performed on peripheral blood mononuclear cells (PBMCs), taken at new diagnosis, from a patient treated with antithyroid drugs. This sequence was found in a woman in her late teens or twenties with Graves disease. V gene TRBV5-1 combines with J gene TRBJ2-1, with TRBD2 matching over 9 bases. CDR3 DNA sequence: TGCGCCAGCAGCTTGGGGGCGGGAGGGTCCCTCAATGAGCAGTTCTTC. This translates into CASSLGAGGSLNEQFF.